Below are 26 T cell receptor beta chains sequenced from a single sample in a study of shared clonotypes between healthy human individuals. This table comes from immunoSEQ multiplex PCR, and its TCRdb copy is limited to in-frame clones, with some not included. Seen here are 2 million to 2.5 million clones, roughly 93% observed once, and the top ten hold about 0.39%. Sequences were obtained from naive CD4+ T cells from PBMCs. The subset: CD45RA+ positively selected. These receptors were collected from a man younger than 35 in good health. Some clones in this sample may be carry-over from other donors' samples.

Concerning this clone itself: The sample has other DNA sequences that encode this CDR3 too. The chain carries TRBV6-1 and TRBJ2-7; D possibly uses TRBD1 or TRBD2 (5 bases each). This CDR3 region has 14 residues. Germline CDR1 MNHNS, CDR2 SASEGT. V was shortened by 2 bases and J by 0 bases, with 8 bases between the two germline ends. CDR3 in DNA: TGTGCCAGCAGTGAACCAGGGAGCTCCTACGAGCAGTACTTC. As protein: CASSEPGSSYEQYF.

The chain has TRBV30 and TRBJ2-1; D is uncertain. The V gene's germline CDR1 is GTSNPN and CDR2 SVGIG (reference sequence). Trimming cost V 3 bases and J 0 bases, with 9 bases left between them. The CDR3 sequence is 14 residues long. CDR3 sequence reads: CAWRRQSSYNEQFF. The CDR3 nucleotides are TGTGCCTGGAGGCGGCAGAGCTCCTACAATGAGCAGTTCTTC.

CDR3 in DNA: TGTGCCAGCAGCCCCCGGGGGGACAGAGTCGGTAATGAGCAGTTCTTC. This encodes CASSPRGDRVGNEQFF. The V gene is TRBV7-2, the J gene TRBJ2-1; tentatively, D is TRBD1 or TRBD2 (7 bases each). The CDR3 spans 16 residues. The V and J ends lost 5 bases and 7 bases respectively, with 21 bases between them. Germline V gene sequence: CDR1 SGHTA, CDR2 FQGNSA.

This rearrangement joins TRBV28 to TRBJ1-1; 9 nucleotides line up with TRBD1. The CDR3 is 15 residues long. From germline, CDR1 is MDHEN and CDR2 SYDVKM. With 6 bases clipped from V and 4 bases from J, the junction kept 9 bases outside the gene matches. CDR3 coding DNA: TGTGCCAGCAGGCCACCGGGACAGGGTGGCACTGAAGCTTTCTTT. It codes for CASRPPGQGGTEAFF. Drawing the rest from reference TRBV28 and TRBJ1-1, the complete variable domain is DVKVTQSSRYLVKRTGEKVFLECVQDMDHENMFWYRQDPGLGLRLIYFSYDVKMKEKGDIPEGYSVSREKKERFSLILESASTNQTSMYLCASRPPGQGGTEAFFGQGTRLTVV.

The genes are TRBV9 and TRBJ1-4, with TRBD1 as a possible D gene (5 bases). This CDR3 contains 17 residues. From germline, CDR1 is SGDLS and CDR2 YYNGEE. V was pared by 0 bases and J by 7 bases, with 19 bases between. The CDR3 reads CASSVGSSMAGGEKLFF. The CDR3 nucleotides read TGTGCCAGCAGCGTAGGGTCGAGTATGGCGGGGGGTGAAAAACTGTTTTTT.

V is TRBV18 and J is TRBJ2-7, with TRBD2 matching 13 bases. V shed 2 bases, J shed 3 bases, and the junction held 10 bases outside the gene matches. The V gene's germline CDR1 is KGHSH and CDR2 LQKENI. The CDR3 has 18 amino acids. CDR3 sequence (DNA): TGTGCCAGCTCACCAACTAGCGGGAGGGATCGGAGTGACTACGAGCAGTACTTC. Amino acids: CASSPTSGRDRSDYEQYF. Drawing the rest from reference TRBV18 and TRBJ2-7, the complete variable domain is NAGVMQNPRHLVRRRGQEARLRCSPMKGHSHVYWYRQLPEEGLKFMVYLQKENIIDESGMPKERFSAEFPKEGPSILRIQQVVRGDSAAYFCASSPTSGRDRSDYEQYFGPGTRLTVT.

J is TRBJ2-2 and V is TRBV5-1; a possible D gene is TRBD2 (6 bases). The CDR3 has 12 residues. Trimming removed 4 bases at V and 13 bases at J, with 14 bases between. CDR1 and CDR2 from the germline V gene are SGHRS and YFSETQ. The CDR3 reads CASSPEGSRLFF. The DNA for the CDR3 is TGCGCCAGCAGCCCGGAGGGGTCTCGGCTGTTTTTT.

The chain is built from TRBV28 and TRBJ1-4; D gene unclear. V gave up 1 base and J gave up 8 bases, with 14 bases separating them. CDR3 length: 15 amino acids. From germline, CDR1 is MDHEN and CDR2 SYDVKM. This chain's CDR3 is CASSLSGVMWEKLFF. The CDR3 DNA is TGTGCCAGCAGTTTATCTGGGGTCATGTGGGAAAAACTGTTTTTT.

The rearrangement joins TRBV4-3 to TRBJ2-4; TRBD2 aligns across 8 bases. The CDR3 is 18 residues long. The V segment lost 1 base and the J segment 1 base; nucleotides outside the gene matches: 9. Germline V gene data show CDR1 as LGHNA and CDR2 as YSLEER. This CDR3 is CASSQARGGSWAKNIQYF. The CDR3 nucleotides read TGCGCCAGCAGCCAAGCTCGGGGGGGCAGCTGGGCCAAAAACATTCAGTACTTC.

This clone occurred once. The rearrangement links TRBV5-1 to TRBJ1-4; no firm D call. Germline V gene data show CDR1 as SGHRS and CDR2 as YFSETQ. The CDR3 sequence is 14 residues long. Trimming took off 0 bases at V and 7 bases at J, with 10 bases between the two ends. This CDR3 reads CASSLDREGEKLFF. For the CDR3, the DNA is TGCGCCAGCAGCTTGGACCGGGAGGGTGAAAAACTGTTTTTT.

J is TRBJ2-7 and V is TRBV11-1, with D unresolved. The CDR3 loop spans 12 amino acids. Between the trimmed V and J ends, which lost 8 bases and 6 bases, there was a span of 14 bases. Germline assignment: CDR1 SGHAT and CDR2 FQDESV (reference sequence). CDR3: CASHIGSSEQYF. CDR3 nucleotides: TGTGCCAGCCACATCGGGTCTAGCGAGCAGTACTTC.

The chain has TRBV27 and TRBJ1-2; D is undetermined. Germline lookup yields CDR1 MNHEY and CDR2 SMNVEV (reference sequence). This CDR3 region has 14 residues. Deletions cut 1 base from V and 2 bases from J, with 8 bases between. The CDR3 protein is CASSLFGANYGYTF. CDR3 sequence (DNA): TGTGCCAGCAGTTTATTCGGTGCCAACTATGGCTACACCTTC.

This chain connects TRBV19 to TRBJ1-2, with 9 bases that match TRBD1. The CDR3 totals 13 residues. Germline V gene sequence: CDR1 LNHDA, CDR2 SQIVND (reference sequence). V dropped 6 bases and J dropped 4; count of bases not matched to a gene: 3. The CDR3 DNA reads as TGTGCCAGTAGGGACAGGGGTCGCTATGGCTACACCTTC. This sequence encodes CASRDRGRYGYTF.

Only one count was recorded for this clone. The chain carries TRBV7-9 and TRBJ2-1; D might be TRBD2 (5 bases). The CDR3 contains 14 residues. V was clipped by 4 bases and J by 0 bases, with 7 bases between them. Germline loops: CDR1 SEHNR, CDR2 FQNEAQ (reference sequence). The DNA for the CDR3 is TGTGCCAGCAGCTACGGGATCTCCTACAATGAGCAGTTCTTC. This encodes CASSYGISYNEQFF.

This clone appeared once. J is TRBJ2-3 and V is TRBV5-1; 7 nucleotides agree with TRBD1. Germline V gene sequence: CDR1 SGHRS, CDR2 YFSETQ. After removal of 3 bases from V and 4 bases from J, the junction contained 5 bases not matched to a gene. CDR3 length equals 14 residues. The CDR3 loop reads CASSWMGTADTQYF. In DNA form, the CDR3 reads TGCGCCAGCAGCTGGATGGGGACAGCAGATACGCAGTATTTT.

The chain recombines TRBV5-6 with TRBJ2-5; D uncertain. The V end lost 1 base, the J end lost 1 base, and 11 bases lay between the germline ends. Germline CDR1 reads SGHDT; CDR2 reads YYEEEE. The CDR3 has 15 amino acids. The CDR3 region is CASSLISASQETQYF. The DNA of the CDR3 is TGTGCCAGCAGCTTGATATCGGCATCCCAAGAGACCCAGTACTTC.

As concerns this clone: Other DNA sequences in the sample encode the same CDR3. This chain joins TRBV5-1 and TRBJ2-5; no clear D gene. Germline V gene sequence: CDR1 SGHRS, CDR2 YFSETQ. Trimming removed 2 bases at V and 2 bases at J, with 7 bases between. The CDR3 length is 13 residues. The CDR3 spells CASSFSVQETQYF. CDR3 nucleotides: TGCGCCAGCAGCTTCTCAGTTCAAGAGACCCAGTACTTC.

Worth noting for this clone: Other DNA sequences in this specimen translate into the identical CDR3. This rearrangement joins TRBV18 to TRBJ1-1; 8 bases agree with TRBD1. This CDR3 is 15 amino acids long. Unmatched junction bases numbered 5, after V lost 0 bases and J lost 5 bases. From germline, CDR1 is KGHSH and CDR2 LQKENI. CDR3 loop: CASSPPGQGGTEAFF. DNA of the CDR3: TGTGCCAGCTCACCACCCGGACAGGGAGGGACTGAAGCTTTCTTT.

The genes are TRBV7-3 and TRBJ1-5; tentative D call: TRBD1 (6 bases). V dropped 5 bases and J dropped 1 base, with 12 bases sitting between them. The CDR3 spans 15 residues. Per the germline V gene, CDR1 is SGHTA and CDR2 is FQGTGA. DNA of the CDR3: TGTGCCAGCAGCCCAGGAGGGGGGAGCAATCAGCCCCAGCATTTT. This encodes CASSPGGGSNQPQHF.

The chain uses TRBV30 and TRBJ2-5; 13 bases line up with TRBD2. The CDR3 length is 18 residues. Trimming removed 2 bases from V and 1 base from J; junction bases left unmatched: 10. CDR1 is GTSNPN and CDR2 is SVGIG in the germline V gene (reference sequence). CDR3 amino acids: CAWSSGTSGVSPQETQYF. CDR3 in DNA: TGTGCCTGGAGTAGTGGGACTAGCGGGGTTTCCCCCCAAGAGACCCAGTACTTC.

The genes are TRBV27 and TRBJ2-7, with 7 bases fitting TRBD2. V lost 6 bases, J lost 3 bases, and 8 bases stayed unmatched. Germline V lookup: CDR1 MNHEY, CDR2 SMNVEV (reference sequence). The CDR3 sequence is 14 residues long. The DNA for the CDR3 is TGTGCCAGCAGCGGTACTAGCGAAAACTACGAGCAGTACTTC. Its translation: CASSGTSENYEQYF.

The chain carries TRBV29-1 and TRBJ2-7, with D unclear. Trimming left V 5 bases short and J 4 bases short, with 9 bases between. This CDR3 has 11 amino acids. Germline CDR1 SQVTM, CDR2 ANQGSEA. The CDR3 reads CSVSLEYEQYF. The CDR3 region has the DNA TGCAGCGTTTCGCTCGAGTACGAGCAGTACTTC.

The chain recombines TRBV6-1 with TRBJ2-3, with 7 bases matching TRBD2. The CDR3 contains 14 residues. The germline gives CDR1 MNHNS, CDR2 SASEGT. V was clipped by 6 bases and J by 6 bases; unmatched bases: 9. CDR3 DNA: TGTGCCAGCAGGACGGCGGGGGTAGGGGATACGCAGTATTTT. Translated, it gives CASRTAGVGDTQYF.

Turning to this clone: This sample includes further DNA sequences coding for the same CDR3. In DNA, the CDR3 is TGCGCCAGCAGCTTGGTCAGCGGGAGCACCGGGGAGCTGTTTTTT. It codes for CASSLVSGSTGELFF. The chain recombines TRBV5-1 with TRBJ2-2; the match to TRBD2 covers 8 bases. Losses at the gene ends were 0 bases for V and 4 bases for J; bases not matched to a gene: 2. The CDR3 spans 15 residues. Germline loops: CDR1 SGHRS, CDR2 YFSETQ.

The genes are TRBV7-8 and TRBJ1-1, with D maybe TRBD1 (5 bases). V lost 5 bases, J lost 2 bases, and 21 bases lay in between. This CDR3 spans 17 amino acids. From germline, CDR1 is SGHVS and CDR2 FQNEAQ. For the CDR3, the DNA is TGTGCCAGCAGCCCCCCCCTCCCGCCAGGGTATAACACTGAAGCTTTCTTT. As protein: CASSPPLPPGYNTEAFF.

V is TRBV5-7 and J is TRBJ2-5; no clear D. The DNA end favors TRBJ2-7, so the J call may be wrong. TRBV5-7 carries the ORF label, with uncertain function. CDR3 length: 14 amino acids. The CDR3 DNA reads as TGTGCCAGCAGCTTGTGGTCAGCAAACTACGAGCAGTACTTC. Amino acid sequence: CASSLWSANYEQYF.